This is a list of T cell receptor beta chains from one sample in a study of cytomegalovirus exposure and HLA in healthy donors. Profiling relied on immunoSEQ multiplex PCR, and the TCRdb table lists in-frame clones only, not all of them. The data contain fewer than 150,000 clones, 78% of them singletons. The sequenced material came from PBMCs. The source of these receptors is a male donor in good health and CMV-seronegative. The CDR3 runs from the conserved cysteine through the conserved F or W. The D gene is left open where the match is weak. Size tells how often a clone was seen (once, few, many) or the class of an expanded clone, and some rows leave it out.

TRBD1 | TRBJ2-7 | TRBV27 | NA | CASSFDRGTYEQYF | TGTGCCAGCAGTTTTGACAGGGGGACCTACGAGCAGTACTTC
NA | TRBJ2-4 | TRBV19 | NA | CASRRLESSNIQYF | TGTGCCAGTAGGAGACTAGAGAGTTCAAACATTCAGTACTTC
NA | TRBJ1-4 | TRBV6-5 | few | CASSYRGPEKLFF | TGTGCCAGCAGTTACAGGGGTCCAGAAAAACTGTTTTTT
NA | TRBJ2-3 | TRBV7-9 | NA | CASRQTSSTDTQYF | TGTGCCAGCAGACAGACATCTAGCACAGATACGCAGTATTTT
NA | TRBJ2-5 | TRBV5-1 | NA | CASEIQGSETQYF | TGCGCCAGCGAAATTCAGGGGTCCGAGACCCAGTACTTC
TRBD1 | TRBJ2-1 | TRBV5-1 | once | CASSSRGGDRVLPGNEQFF | TGCGCCAGCAGCTCGCGAGGGGGGGACAGGGTTCTGCCAGGGAATGAGCAGTTCTTC
NA | TRBJ2-7 | TRBV29-1 | NA | CSVLEGSSYEQYF | TGCAGCGTTTTGGAGGGGAGCTCCTACGAGCAGTACTTC
NA | TRBJ2-3 | TRBV27 | NA | CASSFHLQGTDTQYF | TGTGCCAGCAGTTTCCATTTACAGGGCACAGATACGCAGTATTTT
TRBD1 | TRBJ2-7 | TRBV5-1 | NA | CASSTDRSSYEQYF | TGCGCCAGCAGCACGGACAGGAGCTCCTACGAGCAGTACTTC
TRBD2 | TRBJ2-5 | TRBV11-2 | once | CASRGGGLNQETQYF | TGTGCCAGCAGGGGCGGGGGGCTTAATCAAGAGACCCAGTACTTC
NA | TRBJ1-6 | TRBV25-1 | NA | CASSAAGFYNSPLHF | TGTGCCAGCAGTGCAGCAGGTTTCTATAATTCACCCCTCCACTTT
TRBD1 | TRBJ1-3 | TRBV6-1 | NA | CASTLDRGGGNTIYF | TGTGCCAGCACACTTGACAGGGGCGGTGGAAACACCATATATTTT
NA | TRBJ2-3 | TRBV4-3 | NA | CASSRFKWDTTDTQYF | TGCGCCAGCAGCCGATTCAAATGGGACACCACAGATACGCAGTATTTT
NA | TRBJ2-1 | TRBV6-5 | NA | CASSFRGSEQFF | TGTGCCAGCAGTTTTCGGGGGTCTGAGCAGTTCTTC
NA | TRBJ1-2 | TRBV30 | once | CAWRGSQGAGYTF | TGTGCCTGGAGAGGGTCACAGGGAGCTGGCTACACCTTC
TRBD1 | TRBJ1-1 | TRBV5-6 | few | CASSGDSGLRAFF | TGTGCCAGCAGCGGGGACAGCGGTTTAAGGGCTTTCTTT
TRBD1 | TRBJ2-7 | TRBV9 | once | CASSVDGQDAYEQYF | TGTGCCAGCAGCGTAGACGGACAGGATGCCTACGAGCAGTACTTC
TRBD1 | TRBJ1-6 | TRBV5-1 | NA | CASRETGSSPLHF | TGCGCCAGCAGGGAGACAGGGAGTTCACCCCTCCACTTT
NA | TRBJ1-4 | TRBV7-3 | NA | CASSFTGSPNEKLFF | TGTGCCAGCAGCTTCACAGGCTCCCCTAATGAAAAACTGTTTTTT
NA | TRBJ2-2 | TRBV25-1 | NA | CASSEGTDTGELFF | TGTGCCAGCAGTGAAGGTACGGACACCGGGGAGCTGTTTTTT
TRBD2 | TRBJ2-1 | TRBV5-1 | few | CASSSRLAGGNEQFF | TGCGCCAGCAGCTCCCGACTAGCGGGGGGCAATGAGCAGTTCTTC
TRBD1 | TRBJ1-1 | TRBV5-1 | NA | CASSSRTGDNTEAFF | TGCGCCAGCAGCTCCCGGACAGGGGATAATACTGAAGCTTTCTTT